This T cell receptor beta chain was retrieved from a study of metastatic and nonmetastatic thyroid tumors. Study information: Across peripheral blood and tumor or nodule tissue samples taken from malignant and benign thyroid patients, the repertoires were compared with one another. Regarding the study as a whole: As reported, TCR beta diversity in blood and tumor was significantly higher in malignant thyroid tumors than in benign nodules.

A remark on this clone: What it binds is not known.

Original processing notes: Construction of a distant-metastasis classifier for papillary thyroid cancer relied on CDR3 differences across clinicopathological groups. TCRdb reanalyzed the PCR reads with MiXCR. The V and J calls follow TCRdb's processing rather than the paper's. The data show tens of thousands of clones, roughly 15% seen once. The CDR3 is 12 amino acids. In germline, CDR1 is MNHEY, CDR2 SMNVEV (reference sequence). The V end was cut by 3 bases, the J end by 8 bases, with 8 bases between. No treatment of any kind had been given to any patient before thyroid surgery. The source is a female donor with papillary thyroid cancer or a benign thyroid nodule (not recorded which). Some clones in this sample may be carry-over from other donors' samples. Sequencing was carried out using blood. The chain carries TRBV27 and TRBJ2-1; D uncertain. The CDR3 DNA reads as TGTGCCAGCAGTTTTAACGGCTATGAGCAGTTCTTC. This encodes CASSFNGYEQFF.